The next 13 T cell receptor beta chains were all read from a single sample in a study of cytomegalovirus exposure and HLA in healthy donors. Both 60 Vbeta primers and 13 Jbeta primers went into the PCR. The table came from immunoSEQ multiplex PCR; TCRdb's copy has only in-frame clones and leaves some out. Altogether 120,000 or so clones are present, 65% to 80% being singletons, with the ten largest covering roughly 3.1%. The material sequenced was PBMCs. These receptors were collected from a man younger than 45 in good health and CMV-seronegative.

CDR3 in amino acids: CASSLNVLNGNTIYF. In nucleotides, the CDR3 is TGTGCCAGCTCACTCAATGTCCTAAATGGAAACACCATATATTTT. The chain recombines TRBV18 with TRBJ1-3, with D unresolved. The germline CDR1 and CDR2 sequences are KGHSH and LQKENI. With 4 bases removed from V and 3 bases from J, the gap between germline ends came to 13 bases. This CDR3 is built from 15 residues. The full variable domain, in which reference TRBV18 and TRBJ1-3 provide the parts outside the CDR3, is NAGVMQNPRHLVRRRGQEARLRCSPMKGHSHVYWYRQLPEEGLKFMVYLQKENIIDESGMPKERFSAEFPKEGPSILRIQQVVRGDSAAYFCASSLNVLNGNTIYFGEGSWLTVV.

This chain links TRBV30 with TRBJ2-5; D is perhaps TRBD2 (6 bases). Judging by the DNA end, TRBJ2-7 fits better; the J call may be wrong. This CDR3 region has 16 residues. Germline loops: CDR1 GTSNPN, CDR2 SVGIG (reference sequence). The CDR3 is CAWRPRFERAVYEQYF. In DNA form, the CDR3 reads TGTGCCTGGAGACCCCGGTTCGAGCGGGCGGTCTACGAGCAGTACTTC.

V and J are TRBV5-1 and TRBJ2-7, with D tentatively TRBD1 (6 bases). This CDR3 has 14 residues. Trimming pared 0 bases from V and 3 bases from J, leaving 10 bases between. Germline V gene sequence: CDR1 SGHRS, CDR2 YFSETQ. CDR3 region: CASSLDRVGYEQYF. The CDR3, as DNA: TGCGCCAGCAGCTTGGACAGGGTTGGCTACGAGCAGTACTTC.

This chain connects TRBV9 to TRBJ1-2; 7 nucleotides line up with TRBD1. J gave up 1 base and V 0 bases, and 9 bases lay outside the gene matches. This CDR3 comprises 17 residues. Germline values: CDR1 SGDLS, CDR2 YYNGEE. As DNA, the CDR3 is TGTGCCAGCAGCGTAGGTAACGGACAGGAGGTTAACTATGGCTACACCTTC. Translating it yields CASSVGNGQEVNYGYTF.

This clone was counted only a few times. The J gene is TRBJ2-2, the V gene TRBV5-5; D is ambiguous. V lost 2 bases to trimming and J lost 4 bases, with 15 bases between them. CDR3 length: 16 amino acids. Looked up from germline, CDR1 is SGHKS and CDR2 is YYEKEE (reference sequence). The CDR3 spells CASSLDTSVGTGELFF. The CDR3 region has the DNA TGTGCCAGCAGCTTAGACACCAGTGTTGGCACCGGGGAGCTGTTTTTT.

This clone was observed a handful of times. This chain links TRBV29-1 with TRBJ1-4, with TRBD1 identical over 7 bases. The CDR3 extends over 15 amino acids. Germline lookup yields CDR1 SQVTM and CDR2 ANQGSEA. J gave up 7 bases and V 7 bases, and 15 bases lay outside the gene matches. The CDR3 coding sequence is TGCAGCGCCCGGGACAGCCTCACCTTGGGTGAAAAACTGTTTTTT. The encoded protein is CSARDSLTLGEKLFF.

The chain has TRBV6-5 and TRBJ2-2; maybe TRBD1 (6 bases). Germline lookup yields CDR1 MNHEY and CDR2 SVGAGI. There are 14 residues in the CDR3. V lost 10 bases and J 5 bases, leaving 17 bases between the germline ends. CDR3 loop: CATKGTGRTGELFF. The CDR3 region has the DNA TGTGCCACAAAAGGAACAGGGCGGACCGGGGAGCTGTTTTTT.

The chain links TRBV10-1 to TRBJ2-5; the match to TRBD1 covers 10 bases. Germline CDR1 is WNHNN and CDR2 is SYGVQD (reference sequence). There are 15 residues in the CDR3. After removal of 3 bases from V and 4 bases from J, the junction contained 5 bases not matched to a gene. CDR3 loop: CASSDRDRGIETQYF. In nucleotides, the CDR3 is TGCGCCAGCAGTGACCGGGACAGGGGAATAGAGACCCAGTACTTC.

This clone was seen only a few times. This chain uses TRBV5-5 with TRBJ1-1, with 7 bases that match TRBD1. The V gene end was trimmed by 1 base and the J gene end by 3 bases; junction bases not matched to a gene: 6. The CDR3 extends over 15 amino acids. Germline assignment: CDR1 SGHKS and CDR2 YYEKEE (reference sequence). The CDR3 sequence: CASSLFNRGYTEAFF. CDR3 nucleotide sequence: TGTGCCAGCAGCTTGTTTAACAGGGGATACACTGAAGCTTTCTTT.

The V and J genes are TRBV6-5 and TRBJ1-3; no reliable D call. The CDR3 is made up of 15 amino acids. Per germline, CDR1 MNHEY and CDR2 SVGAGI. V was shortened by 6 bases and J by 2 bases, with 14 bases between the two germline ends. CDR3: CASSRGGGTGNTIYF. The DNA of the CDR3 is TGTGCCAGCAGCCGCGGCGGAGGGACTGGAAACACCATATATTTT.

As to this clone: At one boundary the junction diverges from the germline segment, which might be a read error. The chain is built from TRBV18 and TRBJ1-1; 7 bases are a match to TRBD1. Germline V gene lookup returns CDR1 KGHSH and CDR2 LQKENI. CDR3 length: 14 amino acids. The CDR3 sequence: CASSLIQGNTEDFF. The CDR3 DNA reads as TGTGCCAGCTCACTCATACAGGGGAACACTGAAGATTTCTTT.

This chain joins TRBV7-2 and TRBJ1-1; the D gene is possibly TRBD1 (6 bases). This CDR3 is built from 14 residues. Germline V lookup: CDR1 SGHTA, CDR2 FQGNSA. Trimming left V 6 bases short and J 2 bases short, with 13 bases between. DNA for the CDR3: TGTGCCAGCAGTCAAGGGGGTTTAAACACTGAAGCTTTCTTT. The encoded protein is CASSQGGLNTEAFF.

The gene calls are TRBV4-1 and TRBJ2-5; a possible D gene is TRBD2 (8 bases). The CDR3 is 18 residues long. CDR1 and CDR2 (germline): MGHRA, YSYEKL. V shed 0 bases and J shed 5 bases, with 22 bases lying between them. The CDR3: CASSQESGGLGGGETQYF. The CDR3 DNA sequence: TGCGCCAGCAGCCAAGAATCGGGGGGGCTAGGGGGCGGTGAGACCCAGTACTTC.